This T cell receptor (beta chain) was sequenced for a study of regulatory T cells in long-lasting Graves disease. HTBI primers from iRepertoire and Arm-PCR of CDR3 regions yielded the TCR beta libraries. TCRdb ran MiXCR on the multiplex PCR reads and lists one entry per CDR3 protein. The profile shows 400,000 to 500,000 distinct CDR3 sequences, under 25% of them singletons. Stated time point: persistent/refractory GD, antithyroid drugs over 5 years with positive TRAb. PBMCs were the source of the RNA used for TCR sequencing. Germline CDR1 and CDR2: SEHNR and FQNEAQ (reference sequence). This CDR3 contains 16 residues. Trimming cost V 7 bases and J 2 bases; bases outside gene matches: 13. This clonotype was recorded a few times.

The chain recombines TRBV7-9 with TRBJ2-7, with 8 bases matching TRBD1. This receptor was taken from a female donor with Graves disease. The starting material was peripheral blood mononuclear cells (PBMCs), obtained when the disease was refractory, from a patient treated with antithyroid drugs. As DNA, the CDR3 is TGTGCCAGCACGCAGGGGGCCGCTACCCAAACCTACGAGCAGTACTTC. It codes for CASTQGAATQTYEQYF.